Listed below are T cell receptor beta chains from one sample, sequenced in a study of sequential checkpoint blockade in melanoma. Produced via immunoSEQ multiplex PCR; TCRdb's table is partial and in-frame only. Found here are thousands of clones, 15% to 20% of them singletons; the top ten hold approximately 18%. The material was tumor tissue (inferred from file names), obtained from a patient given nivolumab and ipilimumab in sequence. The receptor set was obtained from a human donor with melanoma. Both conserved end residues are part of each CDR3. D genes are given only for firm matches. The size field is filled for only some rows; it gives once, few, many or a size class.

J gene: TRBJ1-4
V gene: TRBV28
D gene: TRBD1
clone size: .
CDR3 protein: CASTIGGSYEKLFF
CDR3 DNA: TGTGCCAGCACTATAGGGGGCTCGTACGAAAAACTGTTTTTT

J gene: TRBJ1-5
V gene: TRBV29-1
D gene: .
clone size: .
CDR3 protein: CSVEAGAGQPQHF
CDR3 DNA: TGCAGCGTTGAAGCAGGGGCCGGTCAGCCCCAGCATTTT

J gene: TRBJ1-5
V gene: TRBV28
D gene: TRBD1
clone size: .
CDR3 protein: CASSVDRGRNQPQHF
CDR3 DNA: TGTGCCAGCAGCGTTGACAGGGGGCGAAATCAGCCCCAGCATTTT

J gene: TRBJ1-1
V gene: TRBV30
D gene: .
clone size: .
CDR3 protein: CAWRDGWNTEAFF
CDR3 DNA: TGTGCCTGGAGGGACGGCTGGAACACTGAAGCTTTCTTT

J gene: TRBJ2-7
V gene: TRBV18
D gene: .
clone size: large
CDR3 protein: CASSHEGLISYEQYF
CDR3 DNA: TGTGCCAGCTCACACGAGGGACTGATCTCCTACGAGCAGTACTTC

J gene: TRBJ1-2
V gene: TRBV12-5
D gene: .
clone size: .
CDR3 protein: CASTRALEFGYTF
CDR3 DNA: TGTGCTAGTACGAGGGCGCTTGAATTCGGCTACACCTTC

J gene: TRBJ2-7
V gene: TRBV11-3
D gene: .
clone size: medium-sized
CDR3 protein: CASSHPHGTYEQYF
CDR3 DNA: TGTGCCAGCAGCCATCCTCACGGGACCTACGAGCAGTACTTC

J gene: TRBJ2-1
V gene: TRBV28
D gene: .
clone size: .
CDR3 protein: CASSLPLDGYNEQFF
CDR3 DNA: TGTGCCAGCAGTCTCCCACTAGACGGTTACAATGAGCAGTTCTTC

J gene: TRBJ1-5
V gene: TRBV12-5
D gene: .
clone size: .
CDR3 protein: CASGLSVNQPQHF
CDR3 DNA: TGTGCTAGTGGTTTGTCGGTGAATCAGCCCCAGCATTTT

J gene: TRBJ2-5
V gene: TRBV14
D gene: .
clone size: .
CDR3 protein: CASSQDLRGKETQYF
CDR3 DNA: TGTGCCAGCAGCCAAGATTTGAGGGGGAAAGAGACCCAGTACTTC

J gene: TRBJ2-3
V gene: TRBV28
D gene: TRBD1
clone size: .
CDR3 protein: CASSLWRTGDTDTQYF
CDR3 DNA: TGTGCCAGCAGTTTATGGCGGACAGGGGACACAGATACGCAGTATTTT

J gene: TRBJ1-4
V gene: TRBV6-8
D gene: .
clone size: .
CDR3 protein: CASSIDRVNEKLFF
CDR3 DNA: TGTGCCAGCAGTATCGACAGAGTTAATGAAAAACTGTTTTTT

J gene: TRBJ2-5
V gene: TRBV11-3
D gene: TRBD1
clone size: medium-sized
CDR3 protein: CASSGPDRGGGGTQYF
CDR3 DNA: TGTGCCAGCAGCGGACCGGACAGGGGCGGTGGTGGGACCCAGTACTTC

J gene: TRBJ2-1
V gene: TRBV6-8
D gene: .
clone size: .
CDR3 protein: CASSYSRQTGRMNEQFF
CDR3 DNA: TGTGCCAGCAGTTACTCCCGCCAGACAGGGAGGATGAATGAGCAGTTCTTC

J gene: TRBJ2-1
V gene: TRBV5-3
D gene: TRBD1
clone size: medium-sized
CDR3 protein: CARSLGVIRDSNNEQFF
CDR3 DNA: TGTGCCAGAAGCTTGGGAGTGATCCGGGACAGCAACAATGAGCAGTTCTTC

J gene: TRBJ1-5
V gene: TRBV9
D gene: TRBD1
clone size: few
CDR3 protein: CASSIGGPNQPQHF
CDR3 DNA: TGTGCCAGTAGTATAGGGGGCCCCAATCAGCCCCAGCATTTT

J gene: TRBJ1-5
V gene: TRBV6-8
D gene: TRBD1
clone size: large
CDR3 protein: CATKNRGRQPQHF
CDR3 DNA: TGTGCCACCAAGAACAGGGGGCGTCAGCCCCAGCATTTT

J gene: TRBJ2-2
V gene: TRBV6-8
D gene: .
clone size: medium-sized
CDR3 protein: CASSYSQYTGELFF
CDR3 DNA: TGTGCCAGCAGTTATAGTCAGTACACCGGGGAGCTGTTTTTT

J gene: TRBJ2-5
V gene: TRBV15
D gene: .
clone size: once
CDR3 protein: CATSRGRGEETQYF
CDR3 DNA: TGTGCCACCAGCAGAGGGCGGGGAGAGGAGACCCAGTACTTC

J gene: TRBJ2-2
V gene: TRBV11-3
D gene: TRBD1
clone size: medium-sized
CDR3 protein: CASSLVTGTTGELFF
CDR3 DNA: TGTGCCAGCAGCTTAGTGACAGGGACCACCGGGGAGCTGTTTTTT

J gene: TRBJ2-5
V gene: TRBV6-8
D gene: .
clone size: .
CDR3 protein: CASSYGPGETQYF
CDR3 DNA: TGTGCCAGCAGTTACGGGCCGGGAGAGACCCAGTACTTC

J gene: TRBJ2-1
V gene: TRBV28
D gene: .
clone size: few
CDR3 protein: CASSLVILGSYNEQFF
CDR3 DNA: TGTGCCAGCAGTTTAGTCATCCTTGGGTCCTACAATGAGCAGTTCTTC

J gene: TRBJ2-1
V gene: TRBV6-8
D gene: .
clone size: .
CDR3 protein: CASSARTGNNEQFF
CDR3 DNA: TGTGCCAGCAGTGCCCGGACGGGGAACAATGAGCAGTTCTTC

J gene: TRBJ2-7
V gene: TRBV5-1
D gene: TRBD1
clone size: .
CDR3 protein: CASSYRTGTYEQYF
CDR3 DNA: TGCGCCAGCAGCTATCGGACAGGGACCTACGAGCAGTACTTC

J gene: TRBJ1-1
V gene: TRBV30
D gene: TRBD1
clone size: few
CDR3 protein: CAWSSWGGQDNTEAFF
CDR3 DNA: TGTGCCTGGAGTAGTTGGGGGGGACAGGATAACACTGAAGCTTTCTTT